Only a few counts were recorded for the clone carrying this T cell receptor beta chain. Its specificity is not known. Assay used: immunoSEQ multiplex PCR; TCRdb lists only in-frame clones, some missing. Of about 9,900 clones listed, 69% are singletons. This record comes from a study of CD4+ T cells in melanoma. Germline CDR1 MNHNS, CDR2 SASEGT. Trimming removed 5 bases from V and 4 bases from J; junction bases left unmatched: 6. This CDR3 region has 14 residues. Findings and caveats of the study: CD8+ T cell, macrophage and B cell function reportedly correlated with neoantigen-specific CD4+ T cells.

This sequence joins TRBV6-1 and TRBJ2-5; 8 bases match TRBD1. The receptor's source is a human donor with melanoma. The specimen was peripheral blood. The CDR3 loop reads CASSKTGVGETQYF. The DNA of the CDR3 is TGTGCCAGCAGTAAGACAGGGGTAGGAGAGACCCAGTACTTC.